This entry is about one TCR beta chain. The data originate from a study of blood T cell repertoires in COVID-19. Overall study context: PBMCs, B-cell-depleted T cells, or T cells provided the cDNA or gDNA that made up the material.

The CDR3 length is 16 residues. Looked up from germline, CDR1 is SGDLS and CDR2 is YYNGEE. The junction had 9 bases not matched to a gene; V was cut back by 4 bases and J by 2 bases. Per the authors' pipeline: For nucleated cells, counts were estimated from reference gene primer amplification. The method was immunoSEQ multiplex PCR; TCRdb's version includes in-frame clones alone and lacks a portion of them. V, J and clone size were drawn from that table, and D and trimming were deduced from the DNA. The top ten clones hold less than 20% of a sample with 80,000 or so clones, 80% to 90% of them seen once.

This chain connects TRBV9 to TRBJ2-7, with TRBD1 identical over 10 bases. The TCR was taken from a woman aged 80 or over with acute or convalescent COVID-19. The sequenced sample was peripheral blood. Here the CDR3 reads CASSPPPGTGAYEQYF. The CDR3 DNA is TGTGCCAGCAGCCCACCCCCCGGGACAGGGGCCTACGAGCAGTACTTC.